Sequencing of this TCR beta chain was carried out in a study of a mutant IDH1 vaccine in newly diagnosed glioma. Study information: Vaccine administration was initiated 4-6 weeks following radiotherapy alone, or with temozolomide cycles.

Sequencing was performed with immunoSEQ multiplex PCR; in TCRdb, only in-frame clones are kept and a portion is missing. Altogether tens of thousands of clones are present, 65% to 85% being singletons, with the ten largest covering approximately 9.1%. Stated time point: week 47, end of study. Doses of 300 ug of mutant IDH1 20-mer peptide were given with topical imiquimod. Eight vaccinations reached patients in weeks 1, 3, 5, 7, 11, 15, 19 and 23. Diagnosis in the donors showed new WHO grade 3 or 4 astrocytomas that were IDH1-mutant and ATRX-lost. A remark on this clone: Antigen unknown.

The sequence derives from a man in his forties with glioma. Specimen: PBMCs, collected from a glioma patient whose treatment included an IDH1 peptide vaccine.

Here the CDR3 reads CASSKDEGSNTGELFF. The CDR3 nucleotides are TGTGCCAGCAGCAAAGACGAGGGATCGAACACCGGGGAGCTGTTTTTT. J is TRBJ2-2 and V is TRBV21-1; the table names TRBD2, a call not compared with the DNA. TRBV21-1 is annotated as a pseudogene. The CDR3 covers 16 residues.